One and the same sample provided the 32 T cell receptor beta chains below, sequenced in a study of CD8 T cells in ankylosing spondylitis. One entry per CDR3 protein, called by TCRdb with MiXCR from the 5' RACE reads. The sample lists approximately 300,000 distinct CDR3 sequences; around 20% were seen once. The material sequenced was blood, either unsorted or a sorted T cell fraction (not recorded which). The source is a male donor with ankylosing spondylitis or in good health (not recorded which).

This clonotype has a single count. This CDR3 is CASSMGFVSTDTQYF. CDR3 in DNA: TGTGCCAGTAGTATGGGGTTTGTCAGCACAGATACGCAGTATTTT. The V call is TRBV19, the J call TRBJ2-3; no clear D. Germline assignment: CDR1 LNHDA and CDR2 SQIVND (reference sequence). V lost 3 bases and J 0 bases, leaving 10 bases between the germline ends. The CDR3 contains 15 residues.

This clonotype was detected ten times or more. The chain links TRBV4-1 to TRBJ1-4; perhaps TRBD1 as D (6 bases). CDR1 MGHRA and CDR2 YSYEKL come from the germline V gene. V was clipped by 0 bases and J by 14 bases, with 16 bases between them. This CDR3 contains 14 residues. The CDR3 is CASSQEGPGHGLFF. The CDR3 DNA reads as TGCGCCAGCAGCCAAGAGGGACCGGGACACGGGCTGTTTTTT.

V and J are TRBV4-1 and TRBJ1-5, with a tentative D call TRBD1 (5 bases). The CDR3 is made up of 15 amino acids. Germline V gene lookup returns CDR1 MGHRA and CDR2 YSYEKL. Trimming took off 0 bases at V and 4 bases at J, with 10 bases between the two ends. The CDR3: CASSQDGGTNQPQHF. CDR3 sequence (DNA): TGCGCCAGCAGCCAAGACGGAGGGACTAATCAGCCCCAGCATTTT.

The chain employs TRBV5-1 and TRBJ2-2; the D is unclear. The germline V and J ends were trimmed by 0 bases and 6 bases, with 9 bases remaining between them. Germline V gene sequence: CDR1 SGHRS, CDR2 YFSETQ. The CDR3 contains 14 residues. The CDR3 reads CASSLVSPPGELFF. CDR3 in DNA: TGCGCCAGCAGCTTGGTGTCCCCACCCGGGGAGCTGTTTTTT.

Turning to this clonotype: Being one base from a much bigger clone, this may be a read error. This chain joins TRBV6-1 and TRBJ2-7; tentatively, D is TRBD1 (5 bases). Germline-derived CDR1 and CDR2 are MNHNS and SASEGT. The CDR3 loop spans 11 amino acids. The CDR3 DNA reads as TGTGCCAGCAGTCAAGGGGTCGAGCAGTGCGTC. It specifies CASSQGVEQCV.

This clonotype was recorded at least ten times. The V and J genes are TRBV20-1 and TRBJ2-5; 7 positions match TRBD2. The CDR3 consists of 15 residues. V lost 0 bases to trimming and J lost 5 bases; unmatched junction nucleotides: 9. Germline CDR1 DFQATT, CDR2 SNEGSKA (reference sequence). The CDR3 spells CSARDGGRAWETQYF. The CDR3 bases are TGCAGTGCTAGAGATGGTGGGAGGGCCTGGGAGACCCAGTACTTC.

The genes are TRBV6-5 and TRBJ2-1, with D uncertain. CDR1 MNHEY and CDR2 SVGAGI come from the germline V gene. The CDR3 covers 14 residues. Trimming removed 0 bases at V and 4 bases at J, with 7 bases between. In DNA, the CDR3 is TGTGCCAGCAGTTACTCGACTGAATACAATGAGCAGTTCTTC. Its translation: CASSYSTEYNEQFF.

This clonotype was seen more than once but under ten times. The chain links TRBV5-1 to TRBJ2-3, with 9 nucleotides matching TRBD2. Per germline, CDR1 SGHRS and CDR2 YFSETQ. The J segment lost 2 bases and the V segment lost 0 bases, leaving 4 bases of the junction unmatched. The CDR3 loop spans 16 amino acids. CDR3 sequence (DNA): TGCGCCAGCAGCTTGGTGTCTAGCGGGAACACAGATACGCAGTATTTT. Translation gives CASSLVSSGNTDTQYF.

This clonotype showed up just a few times. The chain employs TRBV20-1 and TRBJ1-2, with 7 bases fitting TRBD1. Germline CDR1 is DFQATT and CDR2 is SNEGSKA (reference sequence). V trimming: 2 bases; J trimming: 2 bases; junction bases outside the gene matches: 8. This CDR3 spans 15 amino acids. The CDR3 sequence is CSARNPTGENYGYTF. For the CDR3, the DNA is TGCAGTGCTAGAAACCCTACAGGGGAAAACTATGGCTACACCTTC.

The sample holds many counts of this clonotype. V usage is TRBV11-2 and J usage is TRBJ1-1; D unclear. Germline CDR1 is SGHAT and CDR2 is FQNNGV. CDR3 size: 15 residues. The ends were cut back, 2 bases at V and 1 base at J, with 11 bases in the middle. The CDR3 coding sequence is TGTGCCAGCAGCTTACAGGCGCAGAAGAACACTGAAGCTTTCTTT. It yields the protein CASSLQAQKNTEAFF.

The CDR3 nucleotides are TGTGCCAGCAGTTTAACTGGGGGGGAGCTGTTTTTT. Translating gives CASSLTGGELFF. This rearrangement joins TRBV12-3 or TRBV12-4 to TRBJ2-2; D uncertain. V was trimmed by 2 bases and J by 8 bases, leaving 6 bases between them. CDR3 size: 12 residues.

In its sample, this clonotype was seen a few times. The chain employs TRBV12-3 or TRBV12-4 and TRBJ1-6; 8 bases fit TRBD1. The junction had 9 bases not matched to a gene; V was cut back by 6 bases and J by 8 bases. The CDR3 has 15 residues. Written as DNA, the CDR3 is TGTGCCAGCAGCATCACTGACAGGGGCGATTCACCCCTCCACTTT. Translating it yields CASSITDRGDSPLHF.

This clonotype showed up many times. The chain carries TRBV6-5 and TRBJ2-3; maybe TRBD1 (6 bases). Trimming took 2 bases from V and 4 from J, leaving 13 bases between them. Germline V gene lookup returns CDR1 MNHEY and CDR2 SVGAGI. This CDR3 has 15 amino acids. The CDR3 sequence: CASSYTPQGSDTQYF. CDR3 DNA: TGTGCCAGCAGTTACACACCACAGGGATCAGATACGCAGTATTTT.

This clonotype was seen more than once but under ten times. The rearrangement uses TRBV2 and TRBJ2-3; D not certain. Trimming pared 2 bases from V and 1 base from J, leaving 10 bases between. The CDR3 sequence is 15 residues long. Germline V gene data show CDR1 as SNHLY and CDR2 as FYNNEI. The CDR3 nucleotides are TGTGCCAGCAGTGAACAAGGCGTGGGCACAGATACGCAGTATTTT. It codes for CASSEQGVGTDTQYF.

The chain employs TRBV5-5 and TRBJ2-1; no reliable D call. The CDR3 sequence is 14 residues long. Germline CDR1 reads SGHKS; CDR2 reads YYEKEE (reference sequence). The V gene lost 1 base and the J gene lost 4 bases, with 9 bases spanning the gap. The CDR3 here is CASSLSDGYNEQFF. In DNA form, the CDR3 reads TGTGCCAGCAGCTTGAGTGACGGATACAATGAGCAGTTCTTC.

CDR3 sequence: CASRPTRGTGNTEAFF. The CDR3 DNA sequence: TGTGCCAGCAGACCCACCCGGGGGACAGGGAACACTGAAGCTTTCTTT. V is TRBV12-3 or TRBV12-4 and J is TRBJ1-1, with TRBD1 matching 8 bases. This CDR3 has 16 amino acids. Germline trimming cut 6 bases from V and 1 base from J; bases unmatched to any gene: 10.

The V gene is TRBV20-1, the J gene TRBJ2-5, with 8 bases that match TRBD2. Germline assignment: CDR1 DFQATT and CDR2 SNEGSKA (reference sequence). The CDR3 is made up of 13 amino acids. V shed 5 bases, J shed 1 base, and the junction held 3 bases outside the gene matches. The CDR3 nucleotides are TGCAGTGCTCTAGCGGGCCTCCAAGAGACCCAGTACTTC. Amino acid sequence: CSALAGLQETQYF.

This clonotype was recorded a few times. This sequence joins TRBV12-5 and TRBJ2-2; 8 bases fit TRBD2. J was trimmed by 3 bases and V by 1 base; bases with no gene match: 13. The CDR3 length is 19 residues. CDR1 and CDR2 (germline): LGHNT, FRNRAP. The CDR3: CASGLEPRLALGDTGELFF. The CDR3 DNA sequence: TGTGCTAGTGGTTTGGAACCTCGACTAGCGCTAGGAGACACCGGGGAGCTGTTTTTT.

The chain combines TRBV10-3 with TRBJ2-3; 12 bases map to TRBD1. With V trimmed by 3 bases and J by 2 bases, 3 bases remained unmatched. Germline V gene sequence: CDR1 ENHRY, CDR2 SYGVKD. The CDR3 covers 16 residues. In DNA form, the CDR3 reads TGTGCCATCAGTGAAGGGACAGGGGGCCCCACAGATACGCAGTATTTT. Translating it yields CAISEGTGGPTDTQYF.

This clonotype occurred a few times. In DNA form, the CDR3 reads TGCGCCAGCAGTGAGGTTGGGGTTAGCTCCTACAATGAGCAGTTCTTC. Amino acid sequence: CASSEVGVSSYNEQFF. This rearrangement joins TRBV10-1 to TRBJ2-1; D gene ambiguous. This CDR3 is 16 amino acids long. Germline CDR1 WNHNN, CDR2 SYGVQD (reference sequence). Trimming removed 2 bases at V and 0 bases at J, with 11 bases between.

There are a few counts of this clonotype. The J gene is TRBJ1-1, the V gene TRBV6-1, with D possibly matching TRBD1 (6 bases). V dropped 6 bases and J dropped 2 bases, with 13 bases sitting between them. The CDR3 runs 14 residues. The germline V gene has CDR1 MNHNS and CDR2 SASEGT. CDR3 DNA: TGTGCCAGCAGACTCCGGGACACCAACACTGAAGCTTTCTTT. Translating it yields CASRLRDTNTEAFF.

The chain carries TRBV2 and TRBJ1-1; no definite D call. With 6 bases removed from V and 11 bases from J, the gap between germline ends came to 7 bases. The CDR3 totals 9 residues. Germline V gene lookup returns CDR1 SNHLY and CDR2 FYNNEI. The CDR3 here is CASSLAAFF. The CDR3 DNA is TGTGCCAGCAGCCTCGCGGCTTTCTTT. Supplemented by reference TRBV2 and TRBJ1-1, the full variable domain reads EPEVTQTPSHQVTQMGQEVILRCVPISNHLYFYWYRQILGQKVEFLVSFYNNEISEKSEIFDDQFSVERPDGSNFTLKIRSTKLEDSAMYFCASSLAAFFGQGTRLTVV.

The V and J genes are TRBV20-1 and TRBJ2-3, with TRBD2 matching over 14 bases. The V gene end was trimmed by 0 bases and the J gene end by 7 bases; junction bases not matched to a gene: 6. The CDR3 runs to 16 residues. Looked up from germline, CDR1 is DFQATT and CDR2 is SNEGSKA (reference sequence). Written as DNA, the CDR3 is TGCAGTGCTAGAGAGGGACGGACTAGCGGGAGGCATACGCAGTATTTT. Its translation is CSAREGRTSGRHTQYF.

There are a few counts of this clonotype. This chain links TRBV5-6 with TRBJ2-2, with D perhaps given as TRBD1 or TRBD2 (5 bases each). Germline V gene data show CDR1 as SGHDT and CDR2 as YYEEEE. Trimming removed 5 bases at V and 7 bases at J, with 15 bases between. The CDR3 runs to 14 residues. CDR3 DNA: TGTGCCAGCAGATGGGGGATTAAGGACGGGGAGCTGTTTTTT. This gives the protein CASRWGIKDGELFF.

The chain has TRBV12-3 or TRBV12-4 and TRBJ2-2; TRBD2 aligns across 8 bases. This CDR3 has 12 residues. The CDR3 sequence is CGGGFNTGELFF. The DNA for the CDR3 is TGTGGCGGGGGGTTCAACACCGGGGAGCTGTTTTTT.

The chain uses TRBV14 and TRBJ2-3; 10 nucleotides agree with TRBD2. With 1 base clipped from V and 4 bases from J, the junction kept 5 bases outside the gene matches. CDR1 and CDR2 from the germline V gene are SGHDN and FVKESK. This CDR3 is built from 16 residues. The CDR3 DNA is TGTGCCAGCAGCCAAGTAACTAGCGGGATGGCAGATACGCAGTATTTT. Translated: CASSQVTSGMADTQYF. The full variable domain, its missing parts supplied by reference TRBV14 and TRBJ2-3, is EAGVTQFPSHSVIEKGQTVTLRCDPISGHDNLYWYRRVMGKEIKFLLHFVKESKQDESGMPNNRFLAERTGGTYSTLKVQPAELEDSGVYFCASSQVTSGMADTQYFGPGTRLTVL.

This chain joins TRBV28 and TRBJ2-3, with TRBD1 identical over 11 bases. This CDR3 has 14 amino acids. Germline CDR1 MDHEN, CDR2 SYDVKM. V shed 6 bases and J 6 bases; nucleotides not matched to a gene: 5. The CDR3 nucleotides read TGTGCCAGCAGCACCGGGACAGGGGGGGATACGCAGTATTTT. This translates into CASSTGTGGDTQYF.

The gene calls are TRBV29-1 and TRBJ2-3, with 8 bases lining up with TRBD2. V lost 0 bases, J lost 2 bases, and 7 bases stayed unmatched. CDR1 SQVTM and CDR2 ANQGSEA come from the germline V gene. This CDR3 spans 16 amino acids. Here the CDR3 reads CSVEDEIAGHTDTQYF. Here the CDR3 DNA reads TGCAGCGTTGAAGATGAGATAGCGGGACACACAGATACGCAGTATTTT.

V is TRBV5-1 and J is TRBJ2-1; 12 bases fit TRBD2. Per germline, CDR1 SGHRS and CDR2 YFSETQ. The length of the CDR3 is 16 residues. J gave up 4 bases and V 4 bases, and 6 bases lay outside the gene matches. The CDR3 here is CASSLRTSGAYNEQFF. DNA for the CDR3: TGCGCCAGCAGCCTCAGGACTAGCGGGGCTTACAATGAGCAGTTCTTC.

The chain is built from TRBV29-1 and TRBJ2-3, with 10 bases that match TRBD1. Trimming at V came to 8 bases and at J to 0 bases, leaving 14 bases not matched to a gene. The CDR3 contains 17 residues. CDR1 and CDR2 (germline): SQVTM, ANQGSEA. DNA of the CDR3: TGCAGCTCCACCCAATCGGGACAGGGGATAAGCACAGATACGCAGTATTTT. This codes for CSSTQSGQGISTDTQYF.

The sample holds many counts of this clonotype. The chain combines TRBV20-1 with TRBJ2-1; tentative D call: TRBD1 (5 bases). V lost 3 bases and J 5 bases, leaving 14 bases between the germline ends. This CDR3 spans 14 amino acids. Germline-derived CDR1 and CDR2 are DFQATT and SNEGSKA (reference sequence). CDR3 sequence (DNA): TGCAGTGCTAGGGGGCAGGGCCAAGACAATGAGCAGTTCTTC. Translating gives CSARGQGQDNEQFF.

This clonotype was counted a few times. This chain joins TRBV3-1 and TRBJ1-4; D gene ambiguous. The V end was cut by 0 bases, the J end by 10 bases, with 6 bases between. CDR3 size: 12 residues. The germline CDR1 and CDR2 sequences are LGHDT and YNNKEL (reference sequence). In DNA form, the CDR3 reads TGTGCCAGCAGCCAAGATTTGGCAAAACTGTTTTTT. Protein sequence: CASSQDLAKLFF.